This T cell receptor (beta chain) was observed in a study of cytomegalovirus exposure and HLA in healthy donors. Study conclusions and caveats: Common viral pathogens were later found to be apparently linked to several of the most significant clusters. Most likely, a cluster of highly shared sequence variants arose as a sequencing artifact.

For this clone: Its matching antigen is unknown.

The PCR employed 60 Vbeta primers together with 13 Jbeta primers. TCRdb's table, derived via immunoSEQ multiplex PCR, lists solely in-frame clones and lacks some. Counted here are over 150,000 clones, 80% occurring once; the ten biggest clones make up 6% to 7.5%. Germline loops: CDR1 LNHDA, CDR2 SQIVND (reference sequence). The ends were cut back, 4 bases at V and 0 bases at J, with 16 bases in the middle. The CDR3 totals 17 residues. The sample consisted of PBMCs. This receptor was obtained from a man under 40 in good health and CMV-seropositive. The chain couples TRBV19 to TRBJ1-5, with TRBD1 as a possible D gene (5 bases). The DNA for the CDR3 is TGTGCCAGTAGTACAACCGGGACTGCCCATAGCAATCAGCCCCAGCATTTT. Amino acids: CASSTTGTAHSNQPQHF.